These T cell receptor beta chains were read from a single sample in a study of OX40 agonist ivuxolimab in advanced cancers. Repertoires were generated with immunoSEQ multiplex PCR, while TCRdb's copy carries only in-frame clones and drops some. The repertoire has nearly 90,000 clones, around nine tenths of them found once; the top ten carry roughly 1.6%. Sequencing was performed on CD4+ or CD8+ T cells sorted from blood, taken in a trial of the OX40 agonist ivuxolimab. These receptor sequences come from an adult with an advanced solid tumor such as melanoma, head and neck, liver or kidney cancer. CDR3s include the opening cysteine and the closing phenylalanine or tryptophan. D genes are given only for firm matches. Part of the rows lack a size; the others show once, few, many or a class for expanded clones.

CASSLEPGVSYEQYF,TGTGCCAGCAGCTTGGAACCGGGAGTTTCCTACGAGCAGTACTTC,TRBJ2-7,NA,TRBV5-8,NA,15
CASSLWGTGGEQYF,TGTGCCAGCAGCTTGTGGGGGACAGGGGGCGAGCAGTACTTC,TRBJ2-7,TRBD1,TRBV5-5,NA,14
CASGADSSYEQYF,TGTGCCTCAGGGGCGGACAGCTCCTACGAGCAGTACTTC,TRBJ2-7,NA,TRBV30,NA,13
CASSESGLAPNTGELFF,TGCGCCAGCAGTGAGTCTGGGTTAGCGCCCAACACCGGGGAGCTGTTTTTT,TRBJ2-2,NA,TRBV10-1,once,17
CASSRDRNTGELFF,TGCGCCAGCTCACGGGACAGGAACACCGGGGAGCTGTTTTTT,TRBJ2-2,TRBD1,TRBV10-2,few,14
CASSQRTGLPYEQYF,TGCGCCAGCAGCCAACGGACAGGTCTCCCCTACGAGCAGTACTTC,TRBJ2-7,TRBD1,TRBV4-3,NA,15
CASTRLAGPYNEQFF,TGCGCCAGCACCAGACTAGCGGGACCTTACAATGAGCAGTTCTTC,TRBJ2-1,TRBD2,TRBV4-1,NA,15
CASRHRDLTYEQYF,TGTGCCAGCAGGCACCGGGACTTAACCTACGAGCAGTACTTC,TRBJ2-7,NA,TRBV6-5,few,14
CASSEPQGVETQYF,TGTGCCAGCAGTGAACCGCAGGGGGTCGAGACCCAGTACTTC,TRBJ2-5,TRBD1,TRBV2,NA,14
CSVEDNRGFYGYTF,TGCAGCGTTGAAGATAATCGGGGGTTCTATGGCTACACCTTC,TRBJ1-2,NA,TRBV29-1,NA,14
CASSPVSGANVLTF,TGTGCCAGCTCACCTGTGTCTGGGGCCAACGTCCTGACTTTC,TRBJ2-6,NA,TRBV18,NA,14
CASSLARIADSYNEQFF,TGTGCCAGCAGCTTAGCTAGGATAGCGGACTCCTACAATGAGCAGTTCTTC,TRBJ2-1,NA,TRBV7-2,NA,17
CASSHPMAGGGEAFF,TGTGCCAGCAGCCACCCCATGGCAGGGGGCGGTGAAGCTTTCTTT,TRBJ1-1,TRBD1,TRBV7-9,NA,15
CASSLGWAGANVLTF,TGTGCCAGCAGTCTAGGTTGGGCTGGGGCCAACGTCCTGACTTTC,TRBJ2-6,NA,TRBV2,once,15
CASSPYPSPGEAKNIQYF,TGCGCCAGCAGCCCCTACCCATCCCCAGGGGAGGCCAAAAACATTCAGTACTTC,TRBJ2-4,NA,TRBV4-1,NA,18
CAISESVTGSSYEQYF,TGTGCCATCAGTGAGTCAGTGACAGGGAGCTCCTACGAGCAGTACTTC,TRBJ2-7,TRBD1,TRBV10-3,NA,16
CASSVMTSGATDTQYF,TGTGCCAGCAGCGTCATGACTAGCGGGGCCACAGATACGCAGTATTTT,TRBJ2-3,TRBD2,TRBV9,NA,16
CASSGGPYQETQYF,TGTGCCAGCAGCGGGGGGCCGTACCAAGAGACCCAGTACTTC,TRBJ2-5,NA,TRBV6-6,NA,14
CASGLPTGTLGTDTIYF,TGTGCTAGTGGTTTGCCCACCGGGACCCTCGGAACGGACACCATATATTTT,TRBJ1-3,NA,TRBV12-5,NA,17
CASSLYTPSYNEQFF,TGTGCCAGCAGTCTTTACACGCCGTCCTACAATGAGCAGTTCTTC,TRBJ2-1,NA,TRBV6-5,NA,15